The rows below give T cell receptor beta chains drawn from one sample of a study of CD8+CD57+ T cells in acquired aplastic anemia. TCRdb reprocessed the reads via MiXCR and lists one record per CDR3 protein. The sample carries hundreds of thousands of distinct CDR3 sequences, more than 25% recorded once. The sequenced sample was sorted CD4+, CD8+, or CD8+CD57+ T cells (not recorded which) from PBMCs. The receptor set was obtained from a human donor with aplastic anemia. Each CDR3 is given with its conserved first and last residue. The D gene is left open where the match is weak. Clone size appears in some rows only: once, few, many, or a class for an expanded clone.

many,TRBD1,TRBJ2-5,TRBV24-1,CATSDPGQGAPETQYF,TGTGCCACCAGTGATCCCGGACAGGGGGCTCCGGAGACCCAGTACTTC
.,TRBD1,TRBJ1-1,TRBV10-3,CAISESGRQGLRAFF,TGTGCCATCAGTGAATCCGGGCGACAGGGTCTCAGAGCTTTCTTT
.,TRBD1,TRBJ1-3,TRBV6-1,CASSVLQGAGGNTIYF,TGTGCCAGCAGTGTATTACAGGGGGCGGGAGGAAACACCATATATTTT
.,.,TRBJ2-7,TRBV7-6,CASSLSGVLSYEQYF,TGTGCCAGCAGTTTATCCGGGGTCCTCTCCTACGAGCAGTACTTC
.,TRBD2,TRBJ2-3,TRBV15,CATSRDHTSDGTDTQYF,TGTGCCACCAGCAGAGATCACACTAGCGATGGCACAGATACGCAGTATTTT
.,.,TRBJ2-5,TRBV12-3/TRBV12-4,CASSKRGGEAQYF,TGTGCCAGCAGTAAGAGAGGGGGGGAGGCCCAGTACTTC
many,.,TRBJ1-1,TRBV7-3,CASSLTVMNTEAFF,TGTGCCAGCAGCTTAACAGTTATGAACACTGAAGCTTTCTTT
.,TRBD1,TRBJ1-1,TRBV15,CATSIYRGEIEGTEAFF,TGTGCCACCAGCATTTACAGGGGAGAGATAGAAGGCACTGAAGCTTTCTTT
.,.,TRBJ1-6,TRBV5-1,CASSSKEDSPLHF,TGCGCCAGCAGCTCTAAGGAGGATTCACCCCTCCACTTT
.,.,TRBJ2-5,TRBV7-7,CASSRTASTTGETQYF,TGTGCCAGCAGCCGTACGGCTTCCACAACGGGGGAGACCCAGTACTTC
many,.,TRBJ2-1,TRBV20-1,CSASRGHNNEQFF,TGCAGTGCTAGTCGAGGACATAACAATGAGCAGTTCTTC
.,.,TRBJ2-7,TRBV7-2,CASSYYEQYF,TGTGCCAGCTCGTACTACGAGCAGTACTTC
.,TRBD2,TRBJ2-1,TRBV28,CASGLAGGRERFF,TGTGCCAGCGGACTAGCGGGAGGGCGGGAGCGGTTCTTC
.,TRBD1,TRBJ2-7,TRBV5-1,CASSTAARGSSYEQYF,TGCGCCAGCAGCACTGCGGCCAGGGGGAGCTCCTACGAGCAGTACTTC
.,TRBD1,TRBJ1-6,TRBV6-2/TRBV6-3,CASRPPGTGRLSPLHF,TGTGCCAGCAGACCTCCCGGGACAGGGCGACTCTCACCCCTCCACTTT
.,.,TRBJ1-2,TRBV27,CASNTARGSYGYTF,TGTGCCAGTAATACCGCCAGGGGTAGCTATGGCTACACCTTC
.,.,TRBJ2-5,TRBV25-1,CASSESSMRGEETQYF,TGTGCCAGCAGTGAAAGCAGCATGAGAGGAGAAGAGACCCAGTACTTC
.,.,TRBJ2-7,TRBV4-1,CASSQEVSGRNEQYF,TGCGCCAGCAGCCAAGAGGTGTCAGGGAGGAACGAGCAGTACTTC
.,TRBD1,TRBJ1-6,TRBV9,CASSVRQGDNSPLHF,TGTGCCAGCAGCGTAAGACAGGGCGATAATTCACCCCTCCACTTT
.,.,TRBJ2-7,TRBV25-1,CASRAGGYGASYEQYF,TGTGCCAGCAGGGCCGGGGGCTATGGGGCGTCCTACGAGCAGTACTTC
few,TRBD1,TRBJ1-1,TRBV5-1,CASSLGTGAGNTEAFF,TGCGCCAGCAGCTTGGGAACAGGGGCGGGGAACACTGAAGCTTTCTTT
many,.,TRBJ1-2,TRBV15,CATSRVQGSGYTF,TGTGCCACCAGCAGAGTCCAGGGGAGTGGCTACACCTTC
few,TRBD1,TRBJ2-2,TRBV9,CASSQGQGTNTGELFF,TGTGCCAGCAGCCAGGGACAGGGGACTAACACCGGGGAGCTGTTTTTT
many,.,TRBJ2-7,TRBV19,CASSDVDTEQYF,TGTGCCAGTAGTGACGTGGACACCGAGCAGTACTTC
.,.,TRBJ1-1,TRBV7-8,CASTMRTEAFF,TGTGCCAGCACCATGAGGACTGAAGCTTTCTTT
.,.,TRBJ2-3,TRBV20-1,CSASPATDTQYF,TGCAGTGCTAGTCCGGCGACAGATACGCAGTATTTT
few,.,TRBJ1-1,TRBV29-1,CSVDIGGGEAFF,TGCAGCGTTGATATAGGAGGGGGGGAAGCTTTCTTT
.,TRBD1,TRBJ1-5,TRBV20-1,CSASSNTGENQPQHF,TGCAGTGCCAGCAGCAACACAGGGGAGAATCAGCCCCAGCATTTT
.,TRBD1,TRBJ2-3,TRBV11-2,CASSSPDRGSSDTQYF,TGTGCCAGCAGCTCACCTGACAGGGGGTCCTCAGATACGCAGTATTTT
few,.,TRBJ2-3,TRBV9,CASSVGVALDTQYF,TGTGCCAGCAGCGTAGGAGTGGCCCTAGATACGCAGTATTTT
.,TRBD1,TRBJ1-5,TRBV20-1,CSARVWTGENIGNQPQHF,TGCAGTGCTAGAGTATGGACAGGGGAAAATATCGGCAATCAGCCCCAGCATTTT
.,TRBD1,TRBJ1-2,TRBV19,CASRWDSSNYGYTF,TGTGCCAGTAGATGGGACAGTTCTAACTATGGCTACACCTTC
.,TRBD1,TRBJ2-7,TRBV7-3,CASSADPGQGYEQYF,TGTGCCAGCAGCGCAGATCCGGGACAGGGCTACGAGCAGTACTTC
many,.,TRBJ1-6,TRBV12-3/TRBV12-4,CASSFLQGDSPLHF,TGTGCCAGCAGTTTCCTGCAGGGAGATTCACCCCTCCACTTT
.,.,TRBJ2-7,TRBV5-1,CASSLSAASSYEQYF,TGCGCCAGCAGCTTATCGGCGGCGAGTTCCTACGAGCAGTACTTC
.,.,TRBJ1-2,TRBV24-1,CATSSLGTNSYGYTF,TGTGCCACCAGCAGCTTAGGTACCAATTCCTATGGCTACACCTTC
many,.,TRBJ1-6,TRBV7-9,CASSLTNSPLHF,TGTGCCAGCAGCCTAACGAATTCACCCCTCCACTTT
.,TRBD1,TRBJ1-1,TRBV20-1,CSARLVAGGPTEAFF,TGCAGTGCTAGACTTGTGGCAGGGGGTCCCACTGAAGCTTTCTTT
many,.,TRBJ1-6,TRBV5-6,CASSTEGYSPLHF,TGTGCCAGCAGCACGGAGGGTTATTCACCCCTCCACTTT
.,.,TRBJ1-1,TRBV12-5,CASGLGFSSGNTEAFF,TGTGCTAGTGGTTTGGGTTTTTCGTCGGGGAACACTGAAGCTTTCTTT
few,.,TRBJ2-5,TRBV20-1,CSLTTGGPKETQYF,TGCAGTCTTACCACCGGGGGCCCAAAAGAGACCCAGTACTTC
few,TRBD1,TRBJ2-7,TRBV19,CASSRGDRGREQYF,TGTGCCAGTAGTAGAGGTGACAGGGGGCGCGAGCAGTACTTC
.,TRBD2,TRBJ2-7,TRBV20-1,CSASLVAGGPSSYEQYF,TGCAGTGCTAGCCTTGTAGCGGGGGGCCCTAGCTCCTACGAGCAGTACTTC
many,TRBD1,TRBJ2-7,TRBV20-1,CSATGQVFTYEQYF,TGCAGTGCTACAGGACAGGTTTTCACCTACGAGCAGTACTTC
.,TRBD1,TRBJ1-2,TRBV3-1,CASNSGQAYYGYTF,TGTGCCAGCAATTCCGGACAGGCCTACTATGGCTACACCTTC
many,.,TRBJ1-2,TRBV10-3,CAISEAGENYGYTF,TGTGCCATCAGTGAGGCAGGGGAAAACTATGGCTACACCTTC
many,.,TRBJ1-3,TRBV19,CASRPNRDSGNTIYF,TGTGCCAGTAGGCCTAACCGGGACTCTGGAAACACCATATATTTT
.,TRBD1,TRBJ1-3,TRBV12-3/TRBV12-4,CASRSTGVGGNTIYF,TGTGCCAGCAGATCCACAGGGGTGGGAGGAAACACCATATATTTT